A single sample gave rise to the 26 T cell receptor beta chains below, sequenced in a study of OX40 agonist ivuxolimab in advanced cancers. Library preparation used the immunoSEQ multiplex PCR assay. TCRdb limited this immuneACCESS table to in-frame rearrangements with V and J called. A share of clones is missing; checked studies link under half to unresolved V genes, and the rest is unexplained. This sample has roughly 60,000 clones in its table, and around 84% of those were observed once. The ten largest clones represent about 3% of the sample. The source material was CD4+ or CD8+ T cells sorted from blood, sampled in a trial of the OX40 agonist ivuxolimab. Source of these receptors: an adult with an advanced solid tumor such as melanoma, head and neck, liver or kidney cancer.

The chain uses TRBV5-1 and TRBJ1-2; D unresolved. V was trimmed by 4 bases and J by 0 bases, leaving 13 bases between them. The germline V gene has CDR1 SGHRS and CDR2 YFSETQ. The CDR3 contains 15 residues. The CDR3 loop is CASSAGVRANYGYTF. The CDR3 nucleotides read TGCGCCAGCAGCGCGGGCGTCAGAGCTAACTATGGCTACACCTTC. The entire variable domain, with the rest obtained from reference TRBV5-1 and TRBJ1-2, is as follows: KAGVTQTPRYLIKTRGQQVTLSCSPISGHRSVSWYQQTPGQGLQFLFEYFSETQRNKGNFPGRFSGRQFSNSRSEMNVSTLELGDSALYLCASSAGVRANYGYTFGSGTRLTVV.

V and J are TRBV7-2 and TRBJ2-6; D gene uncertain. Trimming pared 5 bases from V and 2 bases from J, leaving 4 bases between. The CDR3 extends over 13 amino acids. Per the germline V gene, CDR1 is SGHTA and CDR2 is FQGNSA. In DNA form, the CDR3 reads TGTGCCAGCAGCCCGGCTGGGGCCAACGTCCTGACTTTC. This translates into CASSPAGANVLTF.

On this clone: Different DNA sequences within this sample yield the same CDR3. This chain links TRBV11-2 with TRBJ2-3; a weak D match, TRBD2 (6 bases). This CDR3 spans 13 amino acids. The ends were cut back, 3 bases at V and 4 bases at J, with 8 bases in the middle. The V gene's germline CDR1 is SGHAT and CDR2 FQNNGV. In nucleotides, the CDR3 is TGTGCCAGCAGCTTGGGAGGAGCAGATACGCAGTATTTT. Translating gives CASSLGGADTQYF.

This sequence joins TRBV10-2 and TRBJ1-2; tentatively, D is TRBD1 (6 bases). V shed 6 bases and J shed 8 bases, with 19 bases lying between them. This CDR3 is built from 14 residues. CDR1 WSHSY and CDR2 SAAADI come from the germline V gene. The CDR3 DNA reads TGCGCCAGCAGAGGAGGAGGGGGGGGACGCGGCTACACCTTC. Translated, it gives CASRGGGGGRGYTF.

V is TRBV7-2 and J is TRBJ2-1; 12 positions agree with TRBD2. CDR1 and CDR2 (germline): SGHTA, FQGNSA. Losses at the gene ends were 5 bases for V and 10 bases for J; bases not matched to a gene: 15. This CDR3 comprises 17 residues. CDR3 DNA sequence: TGTGCCAGCAGCGGAACTAGCGGGAGGAACTACATTCGCGAGCAGTTCTTC. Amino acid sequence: CASSGTSGRNYIREQFF.

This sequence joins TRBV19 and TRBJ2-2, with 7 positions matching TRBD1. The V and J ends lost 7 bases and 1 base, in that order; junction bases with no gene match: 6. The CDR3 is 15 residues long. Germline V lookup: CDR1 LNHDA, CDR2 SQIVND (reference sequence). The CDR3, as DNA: TGTGCCAGTACCCTACAGGGGTTGAACACCGGGGAGCTGTTTTTT. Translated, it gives CASTLQGLNTGELFF. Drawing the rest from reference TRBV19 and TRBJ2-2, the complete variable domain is DGGITQSPKYLFRKEGQNVTLSCEQNLNHDAMYWYRQDPGQGLRLIYYSQIVNDFQKGDIAEGYSVSREKKESFPLTVTSAQKNPTAFYLCASTLQGLNTGELFFGEGSRLTVL.

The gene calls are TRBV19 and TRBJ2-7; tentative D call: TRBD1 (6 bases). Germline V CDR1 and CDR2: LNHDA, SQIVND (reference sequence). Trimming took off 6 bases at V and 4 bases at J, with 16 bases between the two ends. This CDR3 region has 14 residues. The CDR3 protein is CASSKGERGYEQYF. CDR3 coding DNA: TGTGCCAGTAGCAAGGGGGAGAGGGGATACGAGCAGTACTTC.

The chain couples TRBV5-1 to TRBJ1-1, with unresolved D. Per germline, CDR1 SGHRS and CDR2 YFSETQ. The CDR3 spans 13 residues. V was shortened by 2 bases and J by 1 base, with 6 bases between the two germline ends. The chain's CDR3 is CASSFFQNTEAFF. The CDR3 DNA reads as TGCGCCAGCAGCTTCTTCCAGAACACTGAAGCTTTCTTT.

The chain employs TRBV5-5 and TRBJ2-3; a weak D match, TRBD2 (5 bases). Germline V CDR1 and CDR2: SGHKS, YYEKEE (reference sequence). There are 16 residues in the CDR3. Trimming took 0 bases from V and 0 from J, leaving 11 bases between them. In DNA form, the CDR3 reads TGTGCCAGCAGCTTGGACGCGGAGGAAAGCACAGATACGCAGTATTTT. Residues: CASSLDAEESTDTQYF.

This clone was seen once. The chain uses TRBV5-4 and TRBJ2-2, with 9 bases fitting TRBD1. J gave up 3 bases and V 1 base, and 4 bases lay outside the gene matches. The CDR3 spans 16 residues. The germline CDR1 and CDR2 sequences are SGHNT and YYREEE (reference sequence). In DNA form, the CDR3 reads TGTGCCAGCAGCTTGTACAGGGGGCAAGACACCGGGGAGCTGTTTTTT. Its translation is CASSLYRGQDTGELFF.

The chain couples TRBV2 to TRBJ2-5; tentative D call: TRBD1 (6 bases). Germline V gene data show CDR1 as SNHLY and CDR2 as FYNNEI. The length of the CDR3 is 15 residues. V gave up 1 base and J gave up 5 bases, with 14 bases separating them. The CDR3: CASSEDRASRETQYF. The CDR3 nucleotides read TGTGCCAGCAGTGAAGACAGGGCTTCTAGGGAGACCCAGTACTTC.

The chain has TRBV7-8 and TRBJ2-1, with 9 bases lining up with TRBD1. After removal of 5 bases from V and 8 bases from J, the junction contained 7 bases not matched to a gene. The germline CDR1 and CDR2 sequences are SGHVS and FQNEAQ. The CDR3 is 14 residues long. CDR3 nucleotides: TGTGCCAGCAGCCCCTGGACAGGGGAGGATGAGCAGTTCTTC. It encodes CASSPWTGEDEQFF.

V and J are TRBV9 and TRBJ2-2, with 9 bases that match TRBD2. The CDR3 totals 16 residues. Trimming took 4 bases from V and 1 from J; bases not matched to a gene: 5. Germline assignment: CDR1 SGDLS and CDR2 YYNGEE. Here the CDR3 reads CASSQSSGVNTGELFF. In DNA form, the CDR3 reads TGTGCCAGCAGCCAATCTAGCGGGGTGAACACCGGGGAGCTGTTTTTT.

CDR3 sequence reads: CASGLKGSNTGELFF. CDR3 nucleotide sequence: TGTGCCAGCGGATTGAAGGGCTCGAACACCGGGGAGCTGTTTTTT. The V and J genes are TRBV7-2 and TRBJ2-2, with D hard to call. Trimming stripped 8 bases from V and 0 bases from J, with 13 bases between. CDR3 length equals 15 residues. Germline-derived CDR1 and CDR2 are SGHTA and FQGNSA.

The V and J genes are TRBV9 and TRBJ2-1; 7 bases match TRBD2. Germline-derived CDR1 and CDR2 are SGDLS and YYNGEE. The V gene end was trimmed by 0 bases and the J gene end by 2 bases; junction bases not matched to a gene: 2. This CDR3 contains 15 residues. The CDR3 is CASSVVGGAYNEQFF. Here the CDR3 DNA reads TGTGCCAGCAGCGTAGTGGGGGGGGCCTACAATGAGCAGTTCTTC.

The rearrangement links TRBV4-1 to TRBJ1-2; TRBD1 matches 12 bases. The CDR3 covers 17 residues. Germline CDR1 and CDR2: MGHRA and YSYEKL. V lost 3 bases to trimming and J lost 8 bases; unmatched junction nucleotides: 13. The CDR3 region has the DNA TGCGCCAGCAGCCACGGGACAGGGGGCCCTCCGGGTCGGGGCTACACCTTC. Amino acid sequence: CASSHGTGGPPGRGYTF.

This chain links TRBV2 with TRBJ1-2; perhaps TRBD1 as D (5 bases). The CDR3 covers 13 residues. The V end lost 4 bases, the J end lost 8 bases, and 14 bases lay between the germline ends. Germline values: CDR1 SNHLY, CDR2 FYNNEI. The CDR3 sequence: CASSVEGPGGYTF. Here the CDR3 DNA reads TGTGCCAGCAGTGTGGAGGGGCCGGGAGGCTACACCTTC.

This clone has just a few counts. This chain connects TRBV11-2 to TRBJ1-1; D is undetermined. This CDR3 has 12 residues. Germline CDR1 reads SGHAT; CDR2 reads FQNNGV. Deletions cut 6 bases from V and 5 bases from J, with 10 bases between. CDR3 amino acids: CASRGQETEAFF. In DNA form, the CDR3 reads TGTGCCAGCAGGGGCCAGGAGACTGAAGCTTTCTTT.

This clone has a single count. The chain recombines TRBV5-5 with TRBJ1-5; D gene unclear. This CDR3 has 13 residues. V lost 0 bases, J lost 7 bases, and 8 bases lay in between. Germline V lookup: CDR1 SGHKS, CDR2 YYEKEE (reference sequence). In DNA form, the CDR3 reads TGTGCCAGCAGCTTGGGGTCGGCGCAGCCCCAGCATTTT. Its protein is CASSLGSAQPQHF.

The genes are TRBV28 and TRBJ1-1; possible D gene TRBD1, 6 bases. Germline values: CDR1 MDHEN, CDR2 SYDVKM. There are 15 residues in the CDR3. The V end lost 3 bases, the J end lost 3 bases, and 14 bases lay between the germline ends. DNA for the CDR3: TGTGCCAGCAGTTTCGCACAGGGAAGGGACACTGAAGCTTTCTTT. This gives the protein CASSFAQGRDTEAFF.

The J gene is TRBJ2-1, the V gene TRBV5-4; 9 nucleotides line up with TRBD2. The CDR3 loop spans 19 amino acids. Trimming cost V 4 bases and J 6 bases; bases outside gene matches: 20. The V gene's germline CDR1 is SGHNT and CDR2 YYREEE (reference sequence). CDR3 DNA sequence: TGTGCCAGCAGCCACGGACTAGCCCGACTAGCGGCTAGGGGCAATGAGCAGTTCTTC. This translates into CASSHGLARLAARGNEQFF.

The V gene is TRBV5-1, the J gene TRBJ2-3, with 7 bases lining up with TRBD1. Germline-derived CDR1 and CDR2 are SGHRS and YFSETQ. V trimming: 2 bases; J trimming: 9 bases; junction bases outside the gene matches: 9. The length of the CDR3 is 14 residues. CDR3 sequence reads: CASSLRQGGRTQYF. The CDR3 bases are TGCGCCAGCAGCTTACGACAGGGCGGACGCACGCAGTATTTT. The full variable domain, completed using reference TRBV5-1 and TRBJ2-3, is KAGVTQTPRYLIKTRGQQVTLSCSPISGHRSVSWYQQTPGQGLQFLFEYFSETQRNKGNFPGRFSGRQFSNSRSEMNVSTLELGDSALYLCASSLRQGGRTQYFGPGTRLTVL.

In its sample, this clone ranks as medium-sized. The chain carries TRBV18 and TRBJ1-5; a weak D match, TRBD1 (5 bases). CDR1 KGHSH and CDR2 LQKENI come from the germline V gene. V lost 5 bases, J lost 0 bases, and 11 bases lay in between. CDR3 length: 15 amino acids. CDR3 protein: CASSRDVYSNQPQHF. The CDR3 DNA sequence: TGTGCCAGCTCAAGGGACGTCTATAGCAATCAGCCCCAGCATTTT.

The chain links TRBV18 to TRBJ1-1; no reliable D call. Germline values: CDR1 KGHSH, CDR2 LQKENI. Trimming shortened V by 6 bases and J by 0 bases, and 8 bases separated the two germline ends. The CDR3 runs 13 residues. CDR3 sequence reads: CASSTELNTEAFF. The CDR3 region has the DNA TGTGCCAGCTCGACGGAGCTGAACACTGAAGCTTTCTTT. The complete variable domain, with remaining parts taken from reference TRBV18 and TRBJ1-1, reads NAGVMQNPRHLVRRRGQEARLRCSPMKGHSHVYWYRQLPEEGLKFMVYLQKENIIDESGMPKERFSAEFPKEGPSILRIQQVVRGDSAAYFCASSTELNTEAFFGQGTRLTVV.

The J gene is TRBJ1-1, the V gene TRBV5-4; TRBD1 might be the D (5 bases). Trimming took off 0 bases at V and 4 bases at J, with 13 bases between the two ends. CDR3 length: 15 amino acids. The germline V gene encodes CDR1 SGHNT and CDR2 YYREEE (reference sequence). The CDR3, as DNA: TGTGCCAGCAGCTTGGGTCGCGGAGGGGTCACTGAAGCTTTCTTT. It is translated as CASSLGRGGVTEAFF. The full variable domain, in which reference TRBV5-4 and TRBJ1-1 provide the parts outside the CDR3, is ETGVTQSPTHLIKTRGQQVTLRCSSQSGHNTVSWYQQALGQGPQFIFQYYREEENGRGNFPPRFSGLQFPNYSSELNVNALELDDSALYLCASSLGRGGVTEAFFGQGTRLTVV.

The CDR3 protein is CATHPGQGWETQYF. As DNA, the CDR3 is TGTGCCACCCATCCTGGACAGGGGTGGGAGACCCAGTACTTC. The V gene is TRBV28, the J gene TRBJ2-5; TRBD1 agrees at 9 bases. This CDR3 region has 14 residues. Germline V gene data show CDR1 as MDHEN and CDR2 as SYDVKM. Trimming cost V 10 bases and J 5 bases; bases outside gene matches: 11.